Below, 30 T cell receptor beta chains from the same sample are listed, as sequenced in a study of T cells after yellow fever vaccination. TCRdb re-called the 5' RACE reads through MiXCR, storing one row per CDR3 protein. The table includes some 200,000 distinct CDR3 sequences, approximately 3% detected once. The specimen was CD4+ T cells sorted from PBMCs, collected 10 days after the yellow fever booster vaccination. The receptors originated from a young man who received the YFV17D yellow fever vaccine.

The chain is built from TRBV7-2 and TRBJ2-7; TRBD1 matches 8 bases. V gave up 5 bases and J gave up 3 bases; unmatched junction bases: 9. Germline CDR1 is SGHTA and CDR2 is FQGNSA. The CDR3 spans 15 residues. As DNA, the CDR3 is TGTGCCAGCAGCATCCGGACAGGGCAGGACTACGAGCAGTACGTC. This codes for CASSIRTGQDYEQYV.

The chain has TRBV7-9 and TRBJ2-7, with TRBD1 matching over 8 bases. Trimming removed 3 bases from V and 5 bases from J; junction bases left unmatched: 6. CDR3 length: 14 residues. CDR1 is SEHNR, CDR2 FQNEAQ, per germline (reference sequence). CDR3 amino acids: CASSFGQGGHEQYV. CDR3 bases: TGTGCCAGCAGCTTCGGACAGGGCGGGCACGAGCAGTACGTC.

This clonotype was picked up a small number of times. The DNA of the CDR3 is TGTGCCACCAGCCCTGGAACGGAGATCTATGGCTACACCTTC. It is translated as CATSPGTEIYGYTF. The rearrangement uses TRBV15 and TRBJ1-2; D uncertain. Germline CDR1 reads LNHNV; CDR2 reads YYDKDF (reference sequence). The CDR3 runs to 14 residues. V lost 5 bases and J lost 4, with 14 bases in between.

This clonotype has a count of ten or more. The chain is built from TRBV20-1 and TRBJ2-5; possible D gene TRBD2, 6 bases. V was trimmed by 6 bases and J by 4 bases, leaving 15 bases between them. The CDR3 covers 13 residues. Germline CDR1 is DFQATT and CDR2 is SNEGSKA (reference sequence). For the CDR3, the DNA is TGCAGTGCCTTTATCCGGGGAGGAGAGACCCAGTACTTC. Its translation is CSAFIRGGETQYF.

This clonotype appeared many times. The rearrangement uses TRBV4-3 and TRBJ2-4; 8 bases line up with TRBD1. This CDR3 comprises 14 residues. Germline trimming cut 3 bases from V and 6 bases from J; bases unmatched to any gene: 4. Germline CDR1 LGHNA, CDR2 YSLEER. The CDR3 coding sequence is TGCGCCAGCAGCCAGGACGGACAGGGAAACATTCAGTACTTC. Protein sequence: CASSQDGQGNIQYF.

This clonotype was observed a handful of times. The chain links TRBV2 to TRBJ2-1, with D perhaps given as TRBD1 or TRBD2 (5 bases each). Germline-derived CDR1 and CDR2 are SNHLY and FYNNEI. V dropped 4 bases and J dropped 3 bases, with 13 bases sitting between them. This CDR3 contains 15 residues. The CDR3: CASSGLGTVYNEQFF. Here the CDR3 DNA reads TGTGCCAGCAGTGGGCTAGGGACGGTCTACAATGAGCAGTTCTTC.

This clonotype appeared a few times. This chain uses TRBV5-4 with TRBJ2-7; TRBD1 might be the D (6 bases). Germline values: CDR1 SGHNT, CDR2 YYREEE (reference sequence). Trimming stripped 1 base from V and 3 bases from J, with 11 bases between. The CDR3 covers 14 residues. Written as DNA, the CDR3 is TGTGCCAGCAGCTTGTGGGGGCTGGTCTACGAGCAGTACTTC. It is translated as CASSLWGLVYEQYF.

This clonotype was recorded many times. The V call is TRBV4-1, the J call TRBJ1-5, with unresolved D. V was shortened by 4 bases and J by 5 bases, with 21 bases between the two germline ends. In germline, CDR1 is MGHRA, CDR2 YSYEKL. The CDR3 is 17 amino acids. The CDR3 nucleotides are TGCGCCAGCAGCCGCGGCGGCCCGCTGGGATACGATCAGCCCCAGCATTTT. Amino acids: CASSRGGPLGYDQPQHF.

In this sample, this clonotype turned up many times. The genes are TRBV28 and TRBJ1-2; D unresolved. The CDR3 totals 12 residues. V was clipped by 6 bases and J by 5 bases, with 10 bases between them. The germline V gene has CDR1 MDHEN and CDR2 SYDVKM. CDR3 bases: TGTGCCAGCAGCACGGAGCGATATGGCTACACCTTC. Translation: CASSTERYGYTF.

This clonotype occurred many times. The chain joins TRBV6-5 to TRBJ1-1; D gene unclear. There are 15 residues in the CDR3. V was cut by 4 bases and J by 5 bases, with 17 bases left in between. The germline CDR1 and CDR2 sequences are MNHEY and SVGAGI. CDR3 protein: CASSWASLGGTEAFF. As DNA, the CDR3 is TGTGCCAGCAGTTGGGCTAGTTTGGGAGGAACTGAAGCTTTCTTT.

This clonotype was detected a few times. The chain combines TRBV12-3 or TRBV12-4 with TRBJ1-5; TRBD1 is a possible D gene (5 bases). The CDR3 runs to 14 residues. Trimming left V 2 bases short and J 7 bases short, with 12 bases between. As DNA, the CDR3 is TGTGCCAGCAGTTTAACCGGGACGCGGCAGCCCCAGCATTTT. Translation: CASSLTGTRQPQHF.

The gene calls are TRBV7-2 and TRBJ1-1; no reliable D call. The ends were cut back, 5 bases at V and 11 bases at J, with 12 bases in the middle. The germline V gene has CDR1 SGHTA and CDR2 FQGNSA. The CDR3 runs to 11 residues. The CDR3 region is CASSLWTGAFF. The CDR3 DNA is TGTGCCAGCAGCCTGTGGACGGGTGCTTTCTTT. Full variable domain (outside the CDR3, taken from reference TRBV7-2 and TRBJ1-1): GAGVSQSPSNKVTEKGKDVELRCDPISGHTALYWYRQSLGQGLEFLIYFQGNSAPDKSGLPSDRFSAERTGGSVSTLTIQRTQQEDSAVYLCASSLWTGAFFGQGTRLTVV.

This clonotype occurred a few times. The chain carries TRBV5-1 and TRBJ2-5, with D maybe TRBD2 (5 bases). Germline V lookup: CDR1 SGHRS, CDR2 YFSETQ. This CDR3 is built from 15 residues. Trimming removed 0 bases at V and 6 bases at J, with 15 bases between. CDR3 region: CASSLDFPGTKTQYF. The CDR3 DNA sequence: TGCGCCAGCAGCTTGGACTTCCCGGGAACAAAGACCCAGTACTTC.

Worth noting for this clonotype: Germline and junction disagree at one end, which may indicate a read error. This sequence joins TRBV7-2 and TRBJ2-5, with 7 bases identical to TRBD1. This CDR3 is 14 amino acids long. Germline loops: CDR1 SGHTA, CDR2 FQGNSA. The chain's CDR3 is CASGEGQLREIQYF. Written as DNA, the CDR3 is TGTGCCAGCGGAGAGGGACAGTTGAGGGAGATCCAGTACTTC.

This clonotype was observed many times. The V call is TRBV7-2, the J call TRBJ2-3; D gene unclear. Germline V CDR1 and CDR2: SGHTA, FQGNSA. The germline V and J ends were trimmed by 2 bases and 8 bases, with 11 bases remaining between them. CDR3 length: 13 amino acids. The CDR3 coding sequence is TGTGCCAGCAGCTTACAGCGTCTGGGTACGCAGTATTTT. It codes for CASSLQRLGTQYF. Using reference TRBV7-2 and TRBJ2-3 for the parts outside the CDR3, the full variable domain is GAGVSQSPSNKVTEKGKDVELRCDPISGHTALYWYRQSLGQGLEFLIYFQGNSAPDKSGLPSDRFSAERTGGSVSTLTIQRTQQEDSAVYLCASSLQRLGTQYFGPGTRLTVL.

This clonotype was counted only a few times. The chain has TRBV7-2 and TRBJ1-1, with D unresolved. The CDR3 spans 14 residues. V was trimmed by 2 bases and J by 3 bases, leaving 10 bases between them. Germline loops: CDR1 SGHTA, CDR2 FQGNSA. The CDR3 is CASSLIWVDTEAFF. CDR3 in DNA: TGTGCCAGCAGCTTAATCTGGGTAGACACTGAAGCTTTCTTT.

This clonotype was counted many times. V and J are TRBV12-3 or TRBV12-4 and TRBJ2-5; 7 bases match TRBD1. This CDR3 has 14 amino acids. V gave up 5 bases and J gave up 5 bases; unmatched junction bases: 8. CDR3 DNA sequence: TGTGCCAGCAGTAAAGGGGGCGCCGGGGAGACCCAGTACTTC. This sequence encodes CASSKGGAGETQYF.

In this sample, this clonotype turned up many times. The chain couples TRBV6-5 to TRBJ2-3; TRBD1 matches at 8 bases. CDR1 MNHEY and CDR2 SVGAGI come from the germline V gene. Trimming at V came to 6 bases and at J to 7 bases, leaving 9 bases not matched to a gene. The CDR3 has 14 residues. For the CDR3, the DNA is TGTGCCAGCAGGCGAGGACAGGGTGCGAATACGCAGTATTTT. Residues: CASRRGQGANTQYF.

This clonotype turned up a few times. The chain has TRBV6-2 or TRBV6-3 and TRBJ1-1; D gene ambiguous. Trimming removed 7 bases at V and 4 bases at J, with 10 bases between. The CDR3 extends over 12 amino acids. Germline V lookup: CDR1 MNHEY, CDR2 SVGEGT. The CDR3 sequence: CASTLAGTEAFF. CDR3 coding DNA: TGTGCCAGCACCCTAGCCGGCACTGAAGCTTTCTTT.

This rearrangement joins TRBV7-2 to TRBJ1-3; no clear D gene. CDR1 and CDR2 from the germline V gene are SGHTA and FQGNSA. V lost 5 bases, J lost 1 base, and 9 bases lay in between. The CDR3 has 14 amino acids. Written as DNA, the CDR3 is TGTGCCAGCAGCGACACCACTTCTGGAAACACCATATATTTT. As protein: CASSDTTSGNTIYF.

Note on this clonotype: The junction and the germline gene differ at one end; a read error may be behind it. The J gene is TRBJ2-1, the V gene TRBV4-1, with D unresolved. The germline gives CDR1 MGHRA, CDR2 YSYEKL. This CDR3 is built from 13 residues. The CDR3 DNA sequence: TGCGCCAGCAGCCGTTTTGCTATGGGTGAGCAGTTATTC. It codes for CASSRFAMGEQLF.

This chain joins TRBV15 and TRBJ1-2, with D hard to call. The germline V gene has CDR1 LNHNV and CDR2 YYDKDF (reference sequence). The CDR3 is made up of 12 amino acids. V was clipped by 0 bases and J by 5 bases, with 4 bases between them. CDR3: CATSREEYGYTF. In nucleotides, the CDR3 is TGTGCCACCAGCAGAGAAGAATATGGCTACACCTTC. Variable domain in full (rest from reference TRBV15 and TRBJ1-2): DAMVIQNPRYQVTQFGKPVTLSCSQTLNHNVMYWYQQKSSQAPKLLFHYYDKDFNNEADTPDNFQSRRPNTSFCFLDIRSPGLGDTAMYLCATSREEYGYTFGSGTRLTVV.

The chain has TRBV5-1 and TRBJ2-3, with D perhaps TRBD1 or TRBD2 (5 bases each). Germline CDR1 and CDR2: SGHRS and YFSETQ. V shed 3 bases and J shed 4 bases, with 18 bases lying between them. This CDR3 has 16 residues. CDR3 in DNA: TGCGCCAGCAGCTCAAGCGACAGAGGGCGATCAGATACGCAGTATTTT. This sequence encodes CASSSSDRGRSDTQYF. The variable domain in full, completed from reference TRBV5-1 and TRBJ2-3, reads KAGVTQTPRYLIKTRGQQVTLSCSPISGHRSVSWYQQTPGQGLQFLFEYFSETQRNKGNFPGRFSGRQFSNSRSEMNVSTLELGDSALYLCASSSSDRGRSDTQYFGPGTRLTVL.

This clonotype has just a few counts. The chain combines TRBV11-2 with TRBJ2-6, with no clear D. CDR1 and CDR2 from the germline V gene are SGHAT and FQNNGV. With 9 bases removed from V and 2 bases from J, the gap between germline ends came to 8 bases. The CDR3 covers 13 residues. The CDR3 sequence is CASSGPGANVLTF. The CDR3 coding sequence is TGTGCCAGTTCAGGACCTGGGGCCAACGTCCTGACTTTC.

As for this clonotype: This may be a read error, as it is one base from a much larger clone. The rearrangement links TRBV12-3 or TRBV12-4 to TRBJ2-5; 10 bases align to TRBD2. The CDR3 runs 15 residues. J gave up 5 bases and V 7 bases, and 10 bases lay outside the gene matches. The CDR3 is CASTLGLAAHETQYF. The CDR3 region has the DNA TGTGCCAGCACCCTCGGACTAGCGGCACATGAGACCCAGTACTTC.

The chain has TRBV5-1 and TRBJ2-5, with D perhaps TRBD1 or TRBD2 (5 bases each). Looked up from germline, CDR1 is SGHRS and CDR2 is YFSETQ. The CDR3 has 14 residues. The V gene lost 7 bases and the J gene lost 0 bases, with 13 bases spanning the gap. For the CDR3, the DNA is TGCGCCAGCCAAATAGGGACCAACCAAGAGACCCAGTACTTC. Its protein is CASQIGTNQETQYF.

This clonotype was seen many times. The chain has TRBV7-9 and TRBJ2-1; the match to TRBD1 covers 8 bases. The V gene's germline CDR1 is SEHNR and CDR2 FQNEAQ (reference sequence). Germline trimming cut 8 bases from V and 7 bases from J; bases unmatched to any gene: 10. The CDR3 is 14 residues long. In DNA, the CDR3 is TGTGCCAGCCCGGACAGGGCCACTGGGAATGAGCAGTTCTTC. Translating it yields CASPDRATGNEQFF.

This clonotype was seen many times. The V gene is TRBV10-3, the J gene TRBJ2-6; the match to TRBD1 covers 7 bases. V lost 4 bases and J lost 2; bases outside the gene matches: 5. CDR1 ENHRY and CDR2 SYGVKD come from the germline V gene. The CDR3 is made up of 16 amino acids. CDR3 sequence reads: CAISVDRVAGANVLTF. DNA of the CDR3: TGTGCCATCAGTGTAGACAGGGTGGCTGGGGCCAACGTCCTGACTTTC.

In this sample, this clonotype turned up a few times. The chain couples TRBV3-1 to TRBJ2-7; no reliable D call. With 0 bases removed from V and 2 bases from J, the gap between germline ends came to 5 bases. The V gene's germline CDR1 is LGHDT and CDR2 YNNKEL (reference sequence). There are 13 residues in the CDR3. The CDR3 nucleotides are TGTGCCAGCAGCCAAGATTGGGCCTACGAGCAGTACTTC. Encoded protein: CASSQDWAYEQYF.

This clonotype has at least ten counts. The chain combines TRBV29-1 with TRBJ2-2; D may be TRBD1 (6 bases). In germline, CDR1 is SQVTM, CDR2 ANQGSEA. V lost 4 bases and J 6 bases, leaving 6 bases between the germline ends. The CDR3 spans 11 residues. Here the CDR3 DNA reads TGCAGCGTTGGGGGGCCCGGGGAGCTGTTTTTT. As protein: CSVGGPGELFF.